A single sample is the source of the 8 T cell receptor beta chains below, sequenced in a study of early T cells in non-severe SARS-CoV-2 infection. MiXCR, applied by TCRdb to the 5' RACE reads, yields one record per CDR3 protein. The table includes tens of thousands of distinct CDR3 sequences, 8% to 10% detected once. The sequenced sample was whole blood. These receptors all stem from an adult who was a healthcare worker with PCR-confirmed SARS-CoV-2 infection or an uninfected control (not recorded which).

There are many counts of this clonotype. V gene TRBV29-1 combines with J gene TRBJ2-3, with 9 bases fitting TRBD2. CDR1 is SQVTM and CDR2 is ANQGSEA in the germline V gene. The CDR3 length is 15 residues. The V and J ends lost 3 bases and 6 bases, in that order; junction bases with no gene match: 10. The CDR3 loop reads CSVDDPRGGRDTQYF. For the CDR3, the DNA is TGCAGCGTTGATGATCCGCGGGGGGGCAGGGATACGCAGTATTTT.

This clonotype has at least ten counts. The chain recombines TRBV11-3 with TRBJ2-1; 7 bases map to TRBD2. Germline V CDR1 and CDR2: SGHNT, YENEEA. J was trimmed by 7 bases and V by 5 bases; bases with no gene match: 8. The length of the CDR3 is 14 residues. The CDR3 here is CASSPGTTRNEQFF. CDR3 in DNA: TGTGCCAGCAGCCCTGGGACTACCAGAAATGAGCAGTTCTTC.

The V call is TRBV7-3, the J call TRBJ2-5, with TRBD1 identical over 10 bases. The length of the CDR3 is 15 residues. Germline-derived CDR1 and CDR2 are SGHTA and FQGTGA. V lost 5 bases and J lost 4; bases outside the gene matches: 7. This chain's CDR3 is CASSAGTGVLETQYF. The CDR3 DNA follows: TGTGCCAGCAGCGCCGGGACAGGGGTATTAGAGACCCAGTACTTC.

At least ten counts were recorded for this clonotype. J is TRBJ2-3 and V is TRBV2, with 14 bases fitting TRBD2. The V segment lost 8 bases and the J segment 3 bases; nucleotides outside the gene matches: 4. This CDR3 is built from 15 residues. The germline V gene has CDR1 SNHLY and CDR2 FYNNEI. This CDR3 is CASLTSGGVTDTQYF. The CDR3 coding sequence is TGTGCCAGCTTGACTAGCGGGGGGGTGACAGATACGCAGTATTTT.

The rearrangement joins TRBV12-3 or TRBV12-4 to TRBJ2-4; TRBD2 matches 7 bases. With V trimmed by 6 bases and J by 7 bases, 9 bases remained unmatched. This CDR3 has 14 amino acids. The CDR3 region is CASSTGLGGNIQYF. CDR3 sequence (DNA): TGTGCCAGCAGCACCGGGTTGGGAGGGAACATTCAGTACTTC.

This clonotype was observed once. This rearrangement joins TRBV18 to TRBJ2-4; D may be TRBD2 (5 bases). This CDR3 has 13 amino acids. V was shortened by 2 bases and J by 7 bases, with 9 bases between the two germline ends. Germline CDR1 and CDR2: KGHSH and LQKENI. CDR3 nucleotides: TGTGCCAGCTCACCAAAGGGCGGGAACATTCAGTACTTC. Translated, it gives CASSPKGGNIQYF.

This clonotype was detected many times. The chain recombines TRBV6-5 with TRBJ2-3; no clear D gene. This CDR3 spans 17 amino acids. The V gene lost 0 bases and the J gene lost 2 bases, with 15 bases spanning the gap. Germline lookup yields CDR1 MNHEY and CDR2 SVGAGI. CDR3 amino acids: CASSYSLTRSNTDTQYF. The DNA of the CDR3 is TGTGCCAGCAGTTACTCTTTGACCCGCTCTAACACAGATACGCAGTATTTT.

Ten or more counts support this clonotype. V usage is TRBV12-3 or TRBV12-4 and J usage is TRBJ2-2, with D possibly matching TRBD2 (6 bases). This CDR3 spans 15 amino acids. V was shortened by 6 bases and J by 5 bases, with 16 bases between the two germline ends. The CDR3 DNA reads as TGTGCCAGCAGATCTGGCGGCGGAGGGACCGGGGAGCTGTTTTTT. Its protein product is CASRSGGGGTGELFF.